The TCR beta chain described here comes from a study of T cell changes during pregnancy in multiple sclerosis. J gave up 14 bases and V 5 bases, and 5 bases lay outside the gene matches. Germline V gives CDR1 SEHNR, CDR2 FQNEAQ (reference sequence). The CDR3 is 12 residues long. The protocol was immunoSEQ multiplex PCR, while the TCRdb copy is restricted to in-frame clones and leaves out a portion. This table holds about 40,000 clones, 91% found once. The receptor comes from a female donor with multiple sclerosis, enrolled in a pregnancy study. The specimen comprised CD8+ T cells from peripheral blood mononuclear cells, sampled before pregnancy. The V call is TRBV7-9, the J call TRBJ2-3, with 12 bases fitting TRBD2. CDR3 nucleotide sequence: TGTGCCAGCAGCCCTAGCGGGAGGGGGTCGTATTTT. Translation gives CASSPSGRGSYF. Using reference TRBV7-9 and TRBJ2-3 for the parts outside the CDR3, the full variable domain is DTGVSQNPRHKITKRGQNVTFRCDPISEHNRLYWYRQTLGQGPEFLTYFQNEAQLEKSRLLSDRFSAERPKGSFSTLEIQRTEQGDSAMYLCASSPSGRGSYFGPGTRLTVL.